Sequencing of this T cell receptor (beta chain) was carried out in a study of blood T cell repertoires in COVID-19. Background on the study: In each case, the material was cDNA or gDNA derived from T cells, B-cell-depleted T cells, or PBMCs.

There are 12 residues in the CDR3. The germline V gene has CDR1 MNHEY and CDR2 SVGEGT. Trimming removed 6 bases from V and 5 bases from J, with 10 bases in between. Libraries were prepared by immunoSEQ multiplex PCR; TCRdb keeps only in-frame clonotypes and omits some of them. The sample records 130,000 or so clones, about 86% being singletons. This sequence was found in a man aged 80 or over with active or convalescent COVID-19. Sample: peripheral blood. The rearrangement joins TRBV6-2 or TRBV6-3 to TRBJ1-2; a possible D gene is TRBD1 (5 bases). CDR3 loop: CASSEGRYGYTF. CDR3 in DNA: TGTGCCAGCAGCGAGGGGAGGTATGGCTACACCTTC.